This entry features one T cell receptor (beta chain) sequence. What this receptor recognizes is not known. Per-base qualities were not stored, and no clone one base away is much larger. This sample is drawn from a study of shared clonotypes between healthy human individuals (dated by TCRdb to the early 2020s). Describing the broader study: The cohort included three men and a couple of women between 18 and 49 years of age. Each donor's leukapheresis produced roughly between roughly 0.85 and 10 billion PBMCs. To increase sequencing depth and limit assay-specific biases, TCR repertoire library preparation and sequencing were carried out by different laboratories using diverse techniques. The study deeply sequenced blood TCR repertoires of roughly five healthy adults to estimate repertoire size and the extent of clonotype sharing between individuals. For each donor, CD4 naive and CD4 memory were each given three plates, CD8 naive was given two plates, and CD8 memory was given one plate. Overall study results and their limits: Clonotypes shared by all four sorted-subset donors showed higher generation probabilities than non-shared clonotypes. Sampling was restricted to blood, and TCR repertoires in tissues likely differ from the TCR repertoires found in blood. Pairwise subsampling indicated that sequencing depth was expected to affect the degree of clonotype sharing among donors. The small number of donors limited the genetic and exposure-history diversity represented. Across a few donors, about 4.5% of naive CD4, 3.5% of naive CD8, under 2.5% of memory CD4, and over 0.35% of memory CD8 clonotypes were shared. Larger estimated clonotype richness was generally found for naive subsets than for memory subsets. Rarefaction of sorted-subset datasets indicated incomplete sequencing despite the large sequencing depth.

Using the deep immunoSEQ assay, TCR CDR3 regions were amplified from genomic DNA by multiplex PCR. Extracted genomic DNA from each cell subset was spread evenly across all wells of several immunoSEQ 96-well plates, with each plate serving as a replicate. For sorted subsets, around 0.2 ug genomic DNA, equal to 30,000 or so T cell genomes, was loaded into each replicate PCR. Purified libraries were quantified with a Qubit 3.0 fluorometer, sized on a Bioanalyzer 2100, and re-quantified with the KAPA Library Quantification kit. A separate single-read 150-cycle Illumina NextSeq 550 flow cell was used to sequence each immunoSEQ 96-well plate. Regarding the original processing steps: The immunoSEQ output contained only junctional sequences without quality scores, so filtering could not match that applied to full-length reads. Sequences were annotated with PyIR, a Python wrapper for IgBLAST v1.9, and V/J genes and CDR3 were assigned using IMGT germline references. Reads were removed for weak V/J assignments (E-value above 1e-6), missing CDR3, stop codons, out-of-frame junctions, or ambiguous translated residues. V3J clonotypes were defined by identical inferred V gene, J gene, and CDR3 amino acid sequence. The percentage overlap between two repertoires was calculated by dividing the number of shared unique clonotypes by the size of the smaller repertoire. RTK rarefaction, the Chao1 estimator, and Recon v2.1 estimates of unobserved clonotypes were used to assess repertoire richness. Generation probabilities were computed with OLGA for all TCRbeta clonotypes obtained by the gDNA method from several donors. What TCRdb holds here is the immuneACCESS table cut down to in-frame rearrangements. Part of the clones is not present; checked against another copy, under half of the missing clones reflect an unresolved V gene, and the others are unexplained. V and J calls and clone size come straight from that table; D and trimming were deduced from the DNA. Counted in this sample were about 980,000 clones; about three quarters of them appeared once. The ten biggest clones cover about 1.5% of the sample.

The donors were healthy, HIV-negative adults with no recently reported acute infections or vaccinations. Every donor was a Caucasian adult living in Nashville, Tennessee, USA. CD4+ T cells were enriched by magnetic negative selection; naive cells were then positively selected on CD45RA, and the negative fraction formed the memory subset. Blood was obtained by leukapheresis, after which PBMCs were separated by Ficoll-Histopaque density gradient centrifugation and cryopreserved in liquid nitrogen vapor phase. Analytical flow cytometry was used to check the purity and quantity of every magnetically sorted T cell population. Each sorted fraction had its genomic DNA isolated and then quantified by UV absorbance on a Nanodrop 2000c. Trimming at the junction amounts to 5 bases on V and 2 bases on J, and the germline ends lie 11 bases apart. CDR1 SGHTA and CDR2 FQGNSA were looked up in the germline V gene. The CDR3, cysteine through phenylalanine, is 14 amino acids long. Here the CDR3 DNA is all that survives: 42 bases in frame from base 1.

The V and J segments used are TRBV7-2 and TRBJ2-3; the D gene assignment is ambiguous. Material: memory CD4+ T cells sorted from blood. Taken with the paper, the label for cell subset or site translates to: CD45RA-negative fraction. The receptor comes from a man aged 18 to 29 in good health. The CDR3 in this case is CASSPRLSTDTQYF. DNA sequence: TGTGCCAGCAGCCCCCGGCTGTCCACAGATACGCAGTATTTT.